The rows below give T cell receptor beta chains drawn from one sample of a study of blood T cell repertoires in COVID-19. Assay used: immunoSEQ multiplex PCR; TCRdb lists only in-frame clones, some missing. The repertoire includes about 160,000 clones, approximately 80% of them detected once, and less than 6% sits in the top ten. Input material: PBMCs or T cells enriched from blood (not recorded which). All receptors come from a man in his forties who had recovered from COVID-19. CDR3s include the opening cysteine and the closing phenylalanine or tryptophan. The order of the fields is J gene, V gene, D gene, CDR3 protein. D genes are given only for firm matches.

TRBJ1-6	TRBV12-3/TRBV12-4	-	CASSFTSSPLHF
TRBJ2-1	TRBV2	-	CATTVQPGNEQFF
TRBJ2-5	TRBV13	-	CASSFGGLETQYF
TRBJ2-5	TRBV11-2	TRBD1	CASANPGGTETQYF
TRBJ1-6	TRBV4-1	-	CASSQEPLSSYNSPLHF
TRBJ1-2	TRBV5-1	TRBD1	CASSPRTGGYYGYTF
TRBJ2-1	TRBV29-1	TRBD2	CSVREPTGGNEQFF
TRBJ2-7	TRBV18	-	CASSLGVYSYEQYF
TRBJ2-5	TRBV25-1	TRBD2	CASSLSGGETQYF
TRBJ2-5	TRBV7-9	TRBD2	CASSLPLGGGAGLETQYF
TRBJ2-3	TRBV27	TRBD2	CASSLAGGPSDTQYF
TRBJ2-5	TRBV6-5	-	CASSTLQEGTQYF
TRBJ1-3	TRBV6-6	-	CASSYRGTNSGNTIYF
TRBJ1-5	TRBV5-1	-	CASSLALGSQPQHF
TRBJ2-5	TRBV20-1	-	CSASPGTVQETQYF
TRBJ2-2	TRBV2	-	CASSPTNTGELFF
TRBJ2-7	TRBV28	-	CASTNNRQGGYEQYF
TRBJ2-7	TRBV28	TRBD1	CASSLPGTGSYEQYF
TRBJ2-7	TRBV7-3	TRBD2	CASSLRGSGGSHEQYF
TRBJ2-3	TRBV19	TRBD1	CASTTGDSSTDTQYF
TRBJ1-1	TRBV6-4	-	CASSPDSTVIRAFF
TRBJ2-1	TRBV5-6	TRBD1	CASSSVGQGMDEQFF
TRBJ2-5	TRBV7-6	-	CASRGPGLQETQYF
TRBJ2-1	TRBV7-3	TRBD2	CASSSSSGGAVYNEQFF
TRBJ1-1	TRBV5-4	TRBD1	CASSYGQGMNTEAFF
TRBJ1-6	TRBV3-1/TRBV3-2	TRBD1	CASSHRGDGSPLHF
TRBJ1-4	TRBV9	-	CASSTRTDGGEKLFF
TRBJ2-5	TRBV9	TRBD1	CASSPRQGPETQYF
TRBJ2-2	TRBV9	-	CASSAGLRVSAGELFF
TRBJ2-5	TRBV5-1	TRBD1	CASRLGQGIDTETQYF
TRBJ1-1	TRBV2	-	CASSASYTKAFF
TRBJ2-5	TRBV24-1	TRBD1	CATSKRGGAGETQYF
TRBJ1-5	TRBV30	-	CAWSVANQPQHF
TRBJ2-7	TRBV18	-	CASSPPAREEQYF
TRBJ2-7	TRBV11-3	-	CASSRAGYEQYF
TRBJ1-5	TRBV5-5	TRBD1	CASSLGSTGNQPQHF
TRBJ1-4	TRBV2	-	CASIEDEKLFF
TRBJ1-2	TRBV7-8	-	CASSLEGPRGYGYTF
TRBJ2-2	TRBV2	TRBD1	CASSVQGSPVTGELFF
TRBJ1-2	TRBV27	-	CASSSRQVGSYGYTF
TRBJ1-3	TRBV6-5	TRBD1	CASSTDRLSGNTIYF
TRBJ2-3	TRBV6-5	TRBD1	CASRRGRTDTQYF
TRBJ1-1	TRBV24-1	-	CATSDPDTEAFF
TRBJ1-1	TRBV10-2	-	CASSRTVMNTEAFF
TRBJ1-2	TRBV10-3	TRBD1	CAISEIITPGQGQHNYGYTF
TRBJ1-2	TRBV6-6	TRBD1	CASSWFRTGNYGYTF
TRBJ2-2	TRBV29-1	-	CSVAPRGSPAIGELFF